A single sample gave rise to the 6 T cell receptor beta chains below, sequenced in a study of Graves' ophthalmopathy and Graves' hyperthyroidism. Amplified material comprised TCR beta CDR3 regions derived from RNA transcripts. Investigators did first-round RT-PCR with HTBI primers, then second-round multiplex PCR. One entry per CDR3 protein results from TCRdb running MiXCR on the multiplex PCR reads. The table shows around 660,000 distinct CDR3 sequences, with about two fifths occurring only once. Sample: peripheral blood. The origin of the receptors is an adult man with Graves' ophthalmopathy.

V is TRBV29-1 and J is TRBJ2-1, with 10 bases lining up with TRBD2. The CDR3 sequence is 13 residues long. Per germline, CDR1 SQVTM and CDR2 ANQGSEA. Germline trimming cut 6 bases from V and 5 bases from J; bases unmatched to any gene: 4. The CDR3 DNA follows: TGCAGCGTAGGACTAGCGGTTCACAATGAGCAGTTCTTC. This gives the protein CSVGLAVHNEQFF.

This clonotype was seen at least ten times. This chain uses TRBV20-1 with TRBJ1-2, with 10 bases identical to TRBD1. The CDR3 runs 15 residues. Germline V gives CDR1 DFQATT, CDR2 SNEGSKA (reference sequence). V dropped 3 bases and J dropped 2; count of bases not matched to a gene: 6. CDR3 DNA: TGCAGTGCTAGGGCCCCGGGACAGGGGAACTATGGCTACACCTTC. Translated, it gives CSARAPGQGNYGYTF.

The chain links TRBV2 to TRBJ2-3, with 7 bases matching TRBD2. The junction had 5 bases not matched to a gene; V was cut back by 4 bases and J by 1 base. Per the germline V gene, CDR1 is SNHLY and CDR2 is FYNNEI. CDR3 length: 15 residues. The CDR3 here is CASSVRGRGTDTQYF. The CDR3 DNA is TGTGCCAGCAGTGTCCGAGGGAGGGGCACAGATACGCAGTATTTT.

V usage is TRBV2 and J usage is TRBJ2-2; perhaps TRBD2 as D (5 bases). The V and J ends lost 6 bases and 6 bases respectively, with 17 bases between them. The CDR3 is made up of 15 amino acids. Per the germline V gene, CDR1 is SNHLY and CDR2 is FYNNEI. The chain's CDR3 is CASSQNPLDAGELFF. CDR3 nucleotides: TGTGCCAGCAGCCAAAACCCACTAGATGCCGGGGAGCTGTTTTTT.

V gene TRBV6-2 or TRBV6-3 combines with J gene TRBJ2-7; the D call may be TRBD1 or TRBD2 (5 bases each). The CDR3 is 14 residues long. Germline V lookup: CDR1 MNHEY, CDR2 SVGEGT. The V end was cut by 7 bases, the J end by 0 bases, with 13 bases between. This chain's CDR3 is CASTRRGHSYEQYF. In nucleotides, the CDR3 is TGTGCCAGCACGAGACGGGGCCACTCCTACGAGCAGTACTTC.

This clonotype was seen at least ten times. The chain has TRBV7-2 and TRBJ2-7; D may be TRBD1 (5 bases). The CDR3 is made up of 15 amino acids. The germline gives CDR1 SGHTA, CDR2 FQGNSA. Trimming pared 5 bases from V and 0 bases from J, leaving 14 bases between. DNA for the CDR3: TGTGCCAGCAGCACCCGACAGTCGAGCTCCTACGAGCAGTACTTC. Residues: CASSTRQSSSYEQYF.